The clone carrying this T cell receptor beta chain was recorded many times. This sample is part of a study of patients and donors after allogeneic stem cell transplantation. The CDR3 sequence is 15 residues long. Germline V gene sequence: CDR1 MDHEN, CDR2 SYDVKM. With 6 bases clipped from V and 6 bases from J, the junction kept 5 bases outside the gene matches. TCRdb re-called the RT-PCR reads through MiXCR, storing one row per CDR3 protein. The sample lists around 30,000 distinct CDR3 sequences, 8% to 10% occurring once. This receptor was identified in a human donor who was either an allogeneic HSCT recipient or a stem cell or donor lymphocyte infusion donor (not recorded which). It is not recorded whose cells these are; they may come from a transplant donor. Material for sequencing was blood, either unsorted or a sorted T cell fraction (not recorded which). The J gene is TRBJ2-2, the V gene TRBV28; 12 bases line up with TRBD2. The CDR3 loop is CASRTSSGRAGELFF. DNA of the CDR3: TGTGCCAGCAGAACATCTAGCGGGAGGGCCGGGGAGCTGTTTTTT. Full variable domain (remainder filled in from reference TRBV28 and TRBJ2-2): DVKVTQSSRYLVKRTGEKVFLECVQDMDHENMFWYRQDPGLGLRLIYFSYDVKMKEKGDIPEGYSVSREKKERFSLILESASTNQTSMYLCASRTSSGRAGELFFGEGSRLTVL.